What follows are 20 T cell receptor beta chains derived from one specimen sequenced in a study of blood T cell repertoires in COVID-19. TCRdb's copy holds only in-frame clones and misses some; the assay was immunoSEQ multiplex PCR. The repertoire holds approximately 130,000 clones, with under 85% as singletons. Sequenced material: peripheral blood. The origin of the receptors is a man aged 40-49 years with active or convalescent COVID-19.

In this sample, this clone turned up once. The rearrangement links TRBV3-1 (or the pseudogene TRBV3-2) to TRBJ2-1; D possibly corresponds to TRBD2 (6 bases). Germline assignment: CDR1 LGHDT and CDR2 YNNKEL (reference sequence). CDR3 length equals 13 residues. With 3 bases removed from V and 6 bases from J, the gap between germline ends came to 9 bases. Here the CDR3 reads CASSQGTPNEQFF. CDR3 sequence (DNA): TGTGCCAGCAGCCAGGGGACTCCCAATGAGCAGTTCTTC.

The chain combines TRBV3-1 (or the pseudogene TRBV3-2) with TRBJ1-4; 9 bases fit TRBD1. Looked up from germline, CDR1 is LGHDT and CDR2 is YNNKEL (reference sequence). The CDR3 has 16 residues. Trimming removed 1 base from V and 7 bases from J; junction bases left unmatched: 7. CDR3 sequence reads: CASSQARGQGSEKLFF. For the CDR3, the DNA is TGTGCCAGCAGCCAAGCCCGGGGACAGGGAAGTGAAAAACTGTTTTTT.

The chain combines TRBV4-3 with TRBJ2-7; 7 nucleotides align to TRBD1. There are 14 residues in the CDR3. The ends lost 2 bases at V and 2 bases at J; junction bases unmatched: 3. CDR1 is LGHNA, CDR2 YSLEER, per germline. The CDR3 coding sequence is TGCGCCAGCAGCCAACACAGGGGCCCCTACGAGCAGTACTTC. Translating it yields CASSQHRGPYEQYF.

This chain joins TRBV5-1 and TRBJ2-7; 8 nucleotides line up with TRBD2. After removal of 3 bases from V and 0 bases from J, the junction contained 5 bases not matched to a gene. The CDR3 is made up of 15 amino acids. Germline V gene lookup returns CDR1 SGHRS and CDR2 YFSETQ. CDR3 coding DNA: TGCGCCAGCAGCTCTAATAGCGGGGTCTCCTACGAGCAGTACTTC. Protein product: CASSSNSGVSYEQYF.

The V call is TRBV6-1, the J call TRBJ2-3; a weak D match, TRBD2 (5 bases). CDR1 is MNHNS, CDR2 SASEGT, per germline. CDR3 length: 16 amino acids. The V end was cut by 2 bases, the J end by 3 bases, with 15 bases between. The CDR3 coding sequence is TGTGCCAGCAGTGAATATCGCGGAGGTGCGACAGATACGCAGTATTTT. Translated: CASSEYRGGATDTQYF.

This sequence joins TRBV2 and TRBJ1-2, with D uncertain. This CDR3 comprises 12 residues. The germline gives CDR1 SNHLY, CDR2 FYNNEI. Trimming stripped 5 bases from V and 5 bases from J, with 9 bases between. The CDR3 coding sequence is TGTGCCAGCAGTATTCGAGTTTATGGCTACACCTTC. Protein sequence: CASSIRVYGYTF.

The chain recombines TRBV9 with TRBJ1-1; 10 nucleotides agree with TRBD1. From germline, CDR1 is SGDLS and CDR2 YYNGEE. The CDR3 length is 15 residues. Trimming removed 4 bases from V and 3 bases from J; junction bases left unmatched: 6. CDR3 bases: TGTGCCAGCAGCACTAGACAGGGGGCTGACACTGAAGCTTTCTTT. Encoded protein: CASSTRQGADTEAFF.

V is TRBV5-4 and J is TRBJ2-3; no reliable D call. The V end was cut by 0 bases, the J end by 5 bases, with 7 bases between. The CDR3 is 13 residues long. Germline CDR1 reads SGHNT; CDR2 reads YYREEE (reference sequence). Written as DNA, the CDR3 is TGTGCCAGCAGCTTGGCCCTCGGAGATACGCAGTATTTT. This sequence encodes CASSLALGDTQYF. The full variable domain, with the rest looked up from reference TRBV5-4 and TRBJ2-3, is ETGVTQSPTHLIKTRGQQVTLRCSSQSGHNTVSWYQQALGQGPQFIFQYYREEENGRGNFPPRFSGLQFPNYSSELNVNALELDDSALYLCASSLALGDTQYFGPGTRLTVL.

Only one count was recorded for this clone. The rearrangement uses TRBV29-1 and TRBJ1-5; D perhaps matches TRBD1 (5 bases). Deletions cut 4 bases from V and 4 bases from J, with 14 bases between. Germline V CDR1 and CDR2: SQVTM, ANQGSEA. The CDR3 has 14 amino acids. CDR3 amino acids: CSVGGTGVNQPQHF. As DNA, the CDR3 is TGCAGCGTTGGAGGAACGGGGGTTAATCAGCCCCAGCATTTT. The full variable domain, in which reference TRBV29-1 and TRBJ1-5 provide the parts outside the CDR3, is SAVISQKPSRDICQRGTSLTIQCQVDSQVTMMFWYRQQPGQSLTLIATANQGSEATYESGFVIDKFPISRPNLTFSTLTVSNMSPEDSSIYLCSVGGTGVNQPQHFGDGTRLSIL.

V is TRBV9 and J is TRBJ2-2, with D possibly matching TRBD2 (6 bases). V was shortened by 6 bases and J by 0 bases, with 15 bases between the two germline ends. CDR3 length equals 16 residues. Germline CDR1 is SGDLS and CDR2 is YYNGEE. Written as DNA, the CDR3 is TGTGCCAGCACCGGAGGGTGGGTTCCGAACACCGGGGAGCTGTTTTTT. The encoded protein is CASTGGWVPNTGELFF.

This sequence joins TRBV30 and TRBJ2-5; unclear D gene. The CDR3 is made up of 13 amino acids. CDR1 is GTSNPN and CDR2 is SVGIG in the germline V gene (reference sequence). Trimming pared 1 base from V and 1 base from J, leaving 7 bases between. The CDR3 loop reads CAWSGGTQETQYF. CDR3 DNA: TGTGCCTGGAGTGGCGGAACCCAAGAGACCCAGTACTTC.

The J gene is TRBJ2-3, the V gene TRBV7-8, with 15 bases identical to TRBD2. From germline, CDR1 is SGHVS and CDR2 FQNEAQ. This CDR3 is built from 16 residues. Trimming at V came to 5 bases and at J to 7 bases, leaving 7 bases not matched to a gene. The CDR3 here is CASSRGTSGGTNTQYF. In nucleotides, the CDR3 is TGTGCCAGCAGCCGAGGGACTAGCGGGGGGACCAATACGCAGTATTTT.

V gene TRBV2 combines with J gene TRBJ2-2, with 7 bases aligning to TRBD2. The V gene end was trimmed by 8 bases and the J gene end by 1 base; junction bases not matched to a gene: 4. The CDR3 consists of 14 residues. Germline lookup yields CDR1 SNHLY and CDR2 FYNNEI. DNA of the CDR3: TGTGCCAGCGGAACGGGGGGGAACACCGGGGAGCTGTTTTTT. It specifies CASGTGGNTGELFF.

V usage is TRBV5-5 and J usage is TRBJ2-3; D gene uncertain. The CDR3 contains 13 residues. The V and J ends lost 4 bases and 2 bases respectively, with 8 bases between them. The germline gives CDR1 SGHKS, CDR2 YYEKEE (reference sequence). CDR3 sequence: CASSPQSTDTQYF. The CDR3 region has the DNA TGTGCCAGCAGCCCTCAGTCCACAGATACGCAGTATTTT.

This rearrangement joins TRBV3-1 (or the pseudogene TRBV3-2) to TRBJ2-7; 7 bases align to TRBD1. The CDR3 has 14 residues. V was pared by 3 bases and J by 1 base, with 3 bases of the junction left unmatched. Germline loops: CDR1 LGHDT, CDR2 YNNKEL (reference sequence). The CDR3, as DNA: TGTGCCAGCAGCCAGTTACAGGGGTCCTACGAGCAGTACTTC. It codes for CASSQLQGSYEQYF.

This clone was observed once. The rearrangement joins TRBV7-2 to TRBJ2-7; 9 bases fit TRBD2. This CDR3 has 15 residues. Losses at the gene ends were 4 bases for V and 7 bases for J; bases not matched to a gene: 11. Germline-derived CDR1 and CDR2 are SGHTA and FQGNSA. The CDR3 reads CASSSLGGGAGEQYF. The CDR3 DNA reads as TGTGCCAGCAGCTCCCTCGGCGGGGGGGCGGGGGAGCAGTACTTC.

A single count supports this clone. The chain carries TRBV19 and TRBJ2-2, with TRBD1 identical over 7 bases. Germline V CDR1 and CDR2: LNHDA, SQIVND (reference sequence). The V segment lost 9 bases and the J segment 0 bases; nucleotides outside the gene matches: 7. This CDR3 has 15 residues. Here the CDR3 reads CASKTGTANTGELFF. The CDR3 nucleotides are TGTGCCAGCAAAACCGGGACAGCGAACACCGGGGAGCTGTTTTTT. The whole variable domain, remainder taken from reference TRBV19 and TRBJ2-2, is DGGITQSPKYLFRKEGQNVTLSCEQNLNHDAMYWYRQDPGQGLRLIYYSQIVNDFQKGDIAEGYSVSREKKESFPLTVTSAQKNPTAFYLCASKTGTANTGELFFGEGSRLTVL.

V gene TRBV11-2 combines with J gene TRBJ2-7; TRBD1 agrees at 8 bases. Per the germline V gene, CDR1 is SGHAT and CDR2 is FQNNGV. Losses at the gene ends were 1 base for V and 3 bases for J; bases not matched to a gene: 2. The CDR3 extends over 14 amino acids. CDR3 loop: CASSLAGTGYEQYF. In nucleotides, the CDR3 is TGTGCCAGCAGCTTAGCCGGGACAGGCTACGAGCAGTACTTC.

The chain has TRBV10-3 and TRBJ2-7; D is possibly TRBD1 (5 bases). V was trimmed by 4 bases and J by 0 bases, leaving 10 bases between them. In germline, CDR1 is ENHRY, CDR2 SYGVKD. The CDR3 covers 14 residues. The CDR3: CAISGQPGSYEQYF. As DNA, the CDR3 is TGTGCCATCAGTGGACAGCCGGGCTCCTACGAGCAGTACTTC.

The CDR3 sequence is CASGRGQFSNQPQHF. The CDR3, as DNA: TGTGCTAGTGGCCGTGGACAGTTTAGCAATCAGCCCCAGCATTTT. The genes are TRBV12-5 and TRBJ1-5, with D possibly matching TRBD1 (6 bases). V was clipped by 6 bases and J by 0 bases, with 12 bases between them. CDR1 is LGHNT and CDR2 is FRNRAP in the germline V gene. The CDR3 has 15 residues.